The rows below give T cell receptor beta chains drawn from one sample of a study of cytomegalovirus exposure and HLA in healthy donors. The data were produced by immunoSEQ multiplex PCR, yet TCRdb's version contains in-frame clones alone and is incomplete. The table lists around 130,000 clones, more than 70% of them singletons. Sequenced input: PBMCs. These receptors were obtained from a woman in her sixties in good health and CMV-seronegative. Both conserved end residues are part of each CDR3. D genes are given only for firm matches. Clone sizes are given selectively: once, few, many, or a class where the clone is expanded.

>TRBD1|TRBJ1-3|-|TRBV10-3
TGTGCCATCAGTGAGCAGGGGGCTGGTGGAAACACCATATATTTT
CAISEQGAGGNTIYF
>TRBD1|TRBJ2-2|once|TRBV25-1
TGTGCCAGCAGTGCAAGAACAGGGGGCGATGTCACCGGGGAGCTGTTTTTT
CASSARTGGDVTGELFF
>-|TRBJ1-1|few|TRBV5-4
TGTGCCAGCAGCTTGGTTGGAAGCGGCACTGAAGCTTTCTTT
CASSLVGSGTEAFF
>-|TRBJ1-2|-|TRBV15
TGTGCCACCAGCAGAGCGGGGTATAACTATGGCTACACCTTC
CATSRAGYNYGYTF
>-|TRBJ1-4|-|TRBV19
TGTGCCAGTAGTATTTCGCAGGGATGGAATGAAAAACTGTTTTTT
CASSISQGWNEKLFF
>TRBD1|TRBJ1-2|-|TRBV13
TGTGCCAGCAGCCCTCGGGGGACAGGGGAAGGTGGCTATGGCTACACCTTC
CASSPRGTGEGGYGYTF
>TRBD2|TRBJ2-1|-|TRBV19
TGTGCCAGTAGTCATACTAGCGGGCGGGGACCTCAAGAGCAGTTCTTC
CASSHTSGRGPQEQFF
>TRBD2|TRBJ2-3|-|TRBV4-2
TGTGCCAGCAGCCAAGATCAAAGCGGGGGGGCGGATACGCAGTATTTT
CASSQDQSGGADTQYF
>-|TRBJ2-5|once|TRBV30
TGTGCCTGGAGTGGTCTAGACCAAGAGACCCAGTACTTC
CAWSGLDQETQYF
>-|TRBJ1-2|-|TRBV28
TGTGCCAGCAGTTCCAGGGTAGGTGGCTACACCTTC
CASSSRVGGYTF
>-|TRBJ1-5|-|TRBV2
TGTGCCAGCAGCCCACAACCTAGCAATCAGCCCCAGCATTTT
CASSPQPSNQPQHF
>-|TRBJ2-5|-|TRBV6-5
TGTGCCAGCAGTTACTCTAGCGGTGGTGGAACCCAGTACTTC
CASSYSSGGGTQYF
>-|TRBJ1-6|-|TRBV4-1
TGCGCCAGCAGCCAAGATATTGGGCGGGGCTATAATTCACCCCTCCACTTT
CASSQDIGRGYNSPLHF
>TRBD1|TRBJ1-4|few|TRBV11-1
TGTGCCAGCAGCTTCAGGGGGCCGGGAAAACTGTTTTTT
CASSFRGPGKLFF
>TRBD1|TRBJ2-7|-|TRBV4-1
TGCGCCAGCAGCCGTCCGGGACAGACCTACGAGCAGTACTTC
CASSRPGQTYEQYF
>TRBD1|TRBJ1-2|-|TRBV28
TGTGCCAGCAGTTCACCGGGACAGGGGCACTATGGCTACACCTTC
CASSSPGQGHYGYTF
>TRBD2|TRBJ2-7|once|TRBV28
TGTGCCAGCAGTTTATGGGGTCTAGCGGGAGGGCGAACGTCCCCGTACGAGCAGTACTTC
CASSLWGLAGGRTSPYEQYF
>TRBD1|TRBJ2-3|-|TRBV6-1
TGTGCCAGCAGTGCAGACAGGGGGCTGTCAGATACGCAGTATTTT
CASSADRGLSDTQYF
>TRBD1|TRBJ1-6|few|TRBV28
TGTGCCAGCAGTTCCGCGACAGGGGCCCTGGGTTCACCCCTCCACTTT
CASSSATGALGSPLHF
>TRBD1|TRBJ2-7|-|TRBV5-1
TGCGCCAGCAGGACAGGGGAAAACGTTGGGGTATACGAGCAGTACTTC
CASRTGENVGVYEQYF
>TRBD2|TRBJ2-1|once|TRBV14
TGTGCCAGCGGTAGCGGGGGGGCGCGAAATGAGCAGTTCTTC
CASGSGGARNEQFF
>-|TRBJ2-3|-|TRBV7-9
TGTGCCAGCAGTCCCCGGTTAGCGGCCACAGATACGCAGTATTTT
CASSPRLAATDTQYF
>-|TRBJ1-5|-|TRBV6-5
TGTGCCAGCACCAGGCGGGAAAGCAATCAGCCCCAGCATTTT
CASTRRESNQPQHF
>-|TRBJ2-7|-|TRBV18
TGTGCCAGCTCACCACCAATGGGGGCACCTCCCTACTTGCAGTACTTC
CASSPPMGAPPYLQYF
>-|TRBJ2-7|-|TRBV7-9
TGTTCCAGCAGCTTAGTAGCGGTCAGCTCCTACGAGCAGTACTTC
CSSSLVAVSSYEQYF
>TRBD2|TRBJ2-1|-|TRBV9
TGTGCCAGCAGCACACTAGCGGGAGGCTCAGGTGAGCAGTTCTTC
CASSTLAGGSGEQFF
>TRBD2|TRBJ2-1|-|TRBV7-3
TGTGCCAGCAGAAGCGGGGGGGAGGCCTACAATGAGCAGTTCTTC
CASRSGGEAYNEQFF
>TRBD2|TRBJ2-2|-|TRBV28
TGTGCCAGCAGTTTATCTACTAGCGGCTCCACCGGGGAGCTGTTTTTT
CASSLSTSGSTGELFF
>TRBD1|TRBJ2-1|-|TRBV29-1
TGCAGCGTTGGACAGGGGGGAGCGGAGCAGTTCTTC
CSVGQGGAEQFF
>-|TRBJ1-1|-|TRBV7-9
TGTGCCAGCAGCTTCACAGGGCTGAACACTGAAGCTTTCTTT
CASSFTGLNTEAFF
>-|TRBJ1-4|-|TRBV28
TGTGCCAGCAGTTTATATCAAGCGGGAGGAGGGTCTGAAAAACTGTTTTTT
CASSLYQAGGGSEKLFF
>-|TRBJ1-4|-|TRBV21-1
TGTGCCAGCAGCAAAGTTACGAGGGATGAAAAACTGTTTTTT
CASSKVTRDEKLFF
>-|TRBJ1-1|-|TRBV28
TGTGCCAGCAGTTTCGCGGAACCGAACACTGAAGCTTTCTTT
CASSFAEPNTEAFF
>-|TRBJ2-7|once|TRBV4-1
TGCGCCAGCAGCCAAATAGGGGATAGATACGAGCAGTACTTC
CASSQIGDRYEQYF
>TRBD1|TRBJ2-1|once|TRBV7-9
TGTGCCAGCAGCTCCTCCGGGACAGGGGTCTACAATGAGCAGTTCTTC
CASSSSGTGVYNEQFF
>-|TRBJ1-2|-|TRBV5-4
TGTGCCAGCAGCTTAGCGCCGGGGGACTATGGCTACACCTTC
CASSLAPGDYGYTF
>-|TRBJ1-3|once|TRBV28
TGTGCCAGCAGTTTCGGTGGCTCTGGAAACACCATATATTTT
CASSFGGSGNTIYF
>-|TRBJ1-3|-|TRBV19
TGTGCCAGTAAGGGGCAGGGAACTGGAAACACCATATATTTT
CASKGQGTGNTIYF
>TRBD1|TRBJ1-2|-|TRBV27
TGTGCCAGCAGTTCCTCGCCGGGACAGGGGCATGGCTACACCTTC
CASSSSPGQGHGYTF
>-|TRBJ1-1|-|TRBV4-1
TGCGCCAGCAGCCCGACCGCGTCGGGCACTGAAGCTTTCTTT
CASSPTASGTEAFF
>-|TRBJ1-1|-|TRBV5-1
TGCGCCAGCAGGGGGGGAACTGAAGCTTTCTTT
CASRGGTEAFF
>-|TRBJ1-6|-|TRBV7-3
TGTGCCAGCAGCTTTAAGCCCGGGAATTCACCCCTCCACTTT
CASSFKPGNSPLHF
>-|TRBJ1-1|few|TRBV7-9
TGTGCCAGCAGCTTAATCGACACTACTGAAGCTTTCTTT
CASSLIDTTEAFF
>TRBD2|TRBJ2-1|-|TRBV7-9
TGTGCCACCCGAGGGGGTAGCGGGAGGGCGGTGGATGAGCAGTTCTTC
CATRGGSGRAVDEQFF
>-|TRBJ1-1|once|TRBV5-1
TGCGCCAGCAGCTTGGCCATCATGAACACTGAAGCTTTCTTT
CASSLAIMNTEAFF